One and the same sample provided the 9 T cell receptor beta chains below, sequenced in a study of OX40 agonist ivuxolimab in advanced cancers. This table comes from immunoSEQ multiplex PCR, and its TCRdb copy is limited to in-frame clones, with some not included. The sample yields 20,000 to 25,000 clones, around 87% seen once. The sequenced sample was CD4+ or CD8+ T cells sorted from blood, obtained in a trial of the OX40 agonist ivuxolimab. All receptors come from an adult with an advanced solid tumor such as melanoma, head and neck, liver or kidney cancer.

V and J are TRBV4-2 and TRBJ2-7; 10 nucleotides match TRBD2. The J segment lost 2 bases and the V segment lost 4 bases, leaving 5 bases of the junction unmatched. In germline, CDR1 is LGHNA, CDR2 YNFKEQ. The CDR3 is 15 amino acids. Here the CDR3 reads CASSPLAGETYEQYF. Written as DNA, the CDR3 is TGTGCCAGCAGCCCCCTAGCGGGGGAGACCTACGAGCAGTACTTC.

The chain recombines TRBV4-2 with TRBJ2-7; TRBD2 matches at 8 bases. The CDR3 sequence is 15 residues long. From germline, CDR1 is LGHNA and CDR2 YNFKEQ. The J segment lost 5 bases and the V segment lost 4 bases, leaving 10 bases of the junction unmatched. The CDR3: CASSPASGGPDEQYF. CDR3 DNA: TGTGCCAGCAGCCCCGCTTCGGGGGGGCCGGACGAGCAGTACTTC.

This clone turned up a few times. The V and J genes are TRBV7-3 and TRBJ1-2; D gene unclear. Trimming took 2 bases from V and 2 from J, leaving 6 bases between them. CDR3 length: 13 residues. The germline V gene encodes CDR1 SGHTA and CDR2 FQGTGA. This CDR3 is CASSLGPNYGYTF. Written as DNA, the CDR3 is TGTGCCAGCAGCTTAGGGCCCAACTATGGCTACACCTTC.

Remarks on this clone: This specimen includes other DNA sequences encoding the same CDR3. This chain links TRBV5-4 with TRBJ2-5, with a weak D call TRBD2 (7 bases). V was shortened by 2 bases and J by 5 bases, with 13 bases between the two germline ends. The germline V gene has CDR1 SGHNT and CDR2 YYREEE (reference sequence). The CDR3 length is 14 residues. This CDR3 reads CASSFRGAGETQYF. The CDR3 coding sequence is TGTGCCAGCAGCTTTCGGGGGGCTGGTGAGACCCAGTACTTC.

The J gene is TRBJ2-5, the V gene TRBV7-9; TRBD2 matches at 13 bases. Germline CDR1 and CDR2: SEHNR and FQNEAQ (reference sequence). J gave up 5 bases and V 4 bases, and 7 bases lay outside the gene matches. The CDR3 covers 16 residues. The CDR3 DNA is TGTGCCAGCAGCTCCGCCCGGACTAGCGGGGGTGAGACCCAGTACTTC. As protein: CASSSARTSGGETQYF.

This sequence joins TRBV6-5 and TRBJ1-2; unclear D gene. The CDR3 sequence is 15 residues long. Between the trimmed V and J ends, which lost 0 bases and 3 bases, there was a span of 11 bases. The germline V gene has CDR1 MNHEY and CDR2 SVGAGI. CDR3 coding DNA: TGTGCCAGCAGTTACTCACAGCCCCTTGACTATGGCTACACCTTC. The encoded protein is CASSYSQPLDYGYTF.

The V call is TRBV7-2, the J call TRBJ2-3; no clear D gene. Germline CDR1 SGHTA, CDR2 FQGNSA. V was cut by 4 bases and J by 6 bases, with 20 bases left in between. This CDR3 comprises 16 residues. In nucleotides, the CDR3 is TGTGCCAGCAGCTCCGCTTTGGCTAGTTTGTTTGATACGCAGTATTTT. Translation: CASSSALASLFDTQYF.

CDR3 DNA sequence: TGTGCCAGTAGTACAATAGCAGGGGGCGAGGGCTACACCTTC. Its protein is CASSTIAGGEGYTF. The chain has TRBV19 and TRBJ1-2; 8 nucleotides align to TRBD1. The CDR3 covers 14 residues. The germline gives CDR1 LNHDA, CDR2 SQIVND (reference sequence). J was trimmed by 8 bases and V by 4 bases; bases with no gene match: 9.

This clone turned up a few times. This chain joins TRBV5-1 and TRBJ2-1; 8 nucleotides line up with TRBD2. Germline assignment: CDR1 SGHRS and CDR2 YFSETQ. The CDR3 totals 14 residues. V lost 3 bases and J lost 5; bases outside the gene matches: 4. In DNA, the CDR3 is TGCGCCAGCAGCTGGACTAGCCCCGACAATGAGCAGTTCTTC. Translation gives CASSWTSPDNEQFF.